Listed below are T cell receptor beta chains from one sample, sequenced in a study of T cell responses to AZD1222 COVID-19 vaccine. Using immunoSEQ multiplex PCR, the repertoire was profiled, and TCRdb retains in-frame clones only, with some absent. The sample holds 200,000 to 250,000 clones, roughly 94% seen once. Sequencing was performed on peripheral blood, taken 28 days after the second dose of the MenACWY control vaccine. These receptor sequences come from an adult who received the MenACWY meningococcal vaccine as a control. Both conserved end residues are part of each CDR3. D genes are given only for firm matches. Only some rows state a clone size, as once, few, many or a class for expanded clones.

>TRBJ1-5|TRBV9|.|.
TGTGCCAGCAGCGTAGCCGGGACGGATCACCAGCCCCAGCATTTT
CASSVAGTDHQPQHF
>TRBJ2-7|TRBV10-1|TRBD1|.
TGCGCCAGCAGTAACCTACCGGACAGGGGGAACCACGAGCAGTACTTC
CASSNLPDRGNHEQYF
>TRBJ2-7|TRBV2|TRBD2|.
TGTGCCAGCAGGGGGGGGGTCTACGAGCAGTACTTC
CASRGGVYEQYF
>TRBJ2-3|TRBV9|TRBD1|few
TGTGCCAGCGGTACCCGGGACAGGGGGGTAGATACGCAGTATTTT
CASGTRDRGVDTQYF
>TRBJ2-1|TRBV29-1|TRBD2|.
TGCAGCGTTGGGGCTAGCGGGCCCTCCTACAATGAGCAGTTCTTC
CSVGASGPSYNEQFF
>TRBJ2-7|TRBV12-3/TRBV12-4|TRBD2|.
TGTGCCAGCAGCAGCGGGAGCGAGCAGTACTTC
CASSSGSEQYF
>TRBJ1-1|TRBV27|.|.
TGTGCCAGCAGCCATACGCAGACGGGGAACACTGAAGCTTTCTTT
CASSHTQTGNTEAFF
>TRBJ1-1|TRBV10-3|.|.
TGTGCCATCAGGGAGAACACTGAAGCTTTCTTT
CAIRENTEAFF
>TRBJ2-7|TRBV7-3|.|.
TGTGCCAGCAGCCTCGAGGGGGTAGGATTCTACGAGCAGTACTTC
CASSLEGVGFYEQYF
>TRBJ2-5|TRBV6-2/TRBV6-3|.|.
TGTGCCAGCAGCATATACCAAGAGACCCAGTACTTC
CASSIYQETQYF
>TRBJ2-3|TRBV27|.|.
TGTGCCAGCAGAGCCTCTGGGGGGATGAGGGCAGATACGCAGTATTTT
CASRASGGMRADTQYF
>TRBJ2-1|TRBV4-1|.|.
TGCGCCAGCAGCCAAGTCGGGAATGAGCAGTTCTTC
CASSQVGNEQFF
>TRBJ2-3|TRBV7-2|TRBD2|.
TGTGCCAGCAGCCTCTCACTAGCGGAGAGCACAGATACGCAGTATTTT
CASSLSLAESTDTQYF
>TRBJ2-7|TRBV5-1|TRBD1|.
TGCGCCAGCAGCGCCGGGACAGGGGATTACGAGCAGTACTTC
CASSAGTGDYEQYF
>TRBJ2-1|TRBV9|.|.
TGTGCCAGCAGCGAGCCCTCCCGAGGGAATGAGCAGTTCTTC
CASSEPSRGNEQFF
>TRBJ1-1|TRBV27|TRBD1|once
TGTGCCAGCAGTTCAGGGGGCACATATTCTGAAGCTTTCTTT
CASSSGGTYSEAFF
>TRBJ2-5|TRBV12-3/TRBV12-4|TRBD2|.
TGTGCCAGCAGAAGGACTAGCCAAGAGACCCAGTACTTC
CASRRTSQETQYF
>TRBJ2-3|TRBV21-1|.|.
TGTGCCAGCAGCCCCCGAGGATGGGGGAACACAGATACGCAGTATTTT
CASSPRGWGNTDTQYF
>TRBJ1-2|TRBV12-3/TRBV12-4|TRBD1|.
TGTGCCAGCAGTCACCGGGACAGCTATGGCTACACCTTC
CASSHRDSYGYTF
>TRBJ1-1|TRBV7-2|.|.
TGTGCCAGCAGCTTAGGGACAATGAACACTGAAGCTTTCTTT
CASSLGTMNTEAFF
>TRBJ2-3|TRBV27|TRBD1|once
TGTGCCAGCAGTTTATTTGTAGGGGGCGCAGATACGCAGTATTTT
CASSLFVGGADTQYF
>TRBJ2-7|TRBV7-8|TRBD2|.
TGTGCCAGCAGCCTCCCCGGGGCGGGACTAGCGGTTAAGTACGAGCAGTACTTC
CASSLPGAGLAVKYEQYF
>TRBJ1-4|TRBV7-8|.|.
TGTGCCAGCAGCTTACAACAGGGAAGGGAAAAACTGTTTTTT
CASSLQQGREKLFF
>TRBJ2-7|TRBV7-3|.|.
TGTGCCAGCAGCTTGTCCGGAGGTGGCTACGAGCAGTACTTC
CASSLSGGGYEQYF
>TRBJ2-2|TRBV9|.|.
TGTGCCAGCAGCGGAGGCGGAATTGGCACCGGGGAGCTGTTTTTT
CASSGGGIGTGELFF